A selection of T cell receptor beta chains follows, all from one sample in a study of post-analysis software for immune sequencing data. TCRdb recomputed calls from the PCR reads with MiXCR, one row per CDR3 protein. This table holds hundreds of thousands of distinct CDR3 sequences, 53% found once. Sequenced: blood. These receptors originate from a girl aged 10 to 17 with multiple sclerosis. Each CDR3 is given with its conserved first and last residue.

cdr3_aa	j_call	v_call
CASSFESNGDEAFF	TRBJ1-1	TRBV7-6
CSVGVAPQSNTGELFF	TRBJ2-2	TRBV29-1
CASSLGLAGGPFHEQFF	TRBJ2-1	TRBV7-9
CSAARLAGGLTYNEQFF	TRBJ2-1	TRBV20-1
CASSLEFNEKLFF	TRBJ1-4	TRBV25-1
CAISEVGQGLKNEQYF	NA	TRBV10-3
CASIQGQSPSYEQYF	TRBJ2-7	TRBV10-1
CSVEGTGDRQETQFF	TRBJ2-1	TRBV29-1
CASSEVGGNQPQHF	TRBJ1-5	TRBV2
CASSLPTPGANYGYTF	TRBJ1-2	TRBV5-5
CASTLGSSGGGNEQFF	TRBJ2-1	TRBV5-1
CASSLTVEQYF	TRBJ2-7	TRBV7-9
CASSGTGDLYEQYF	TRBJ2-7	TRBV5-1
CSASQKLAPNEQFF	TRBJ2-1	TRBV20-1
CASSHKQVDFSYNEQFF	TRBJ2-1	TRBV12-3/TRBV12-4
CSVGTSNYNEQFF	TRBJ2-1	TRBV29-1
CSGRQGASEQYF	TRBJ2-4	TRBV29-1
CASSWTGGEQFF	TRBJ2-1	TRBV7-9
CASSVSRGDTEAFF	TRBJ1-1	TRBV6-1
CASSKNPNTGELFF	TRBJ2-2	TRBV12-3/TRBV12-4
CSAMSRAYNEQFF	TRBJ2-1	TRBV20-1
CASTLRPGQGNNEQFF	TRBJ2-1	TRBV7-8
CSALFPPLHF	TRBJ1-6	TRBV29-1
CASSKQPGLASEQYF	TRBJ2-7	TRBV6-5
CSAPQRGARTAADTQYF	TRBJ2-3	TRBV20-1
CASSLSGPGNEQFF	TRBJ2-1	TRBV7-9
CASSSLMVSTGTAWAEAFF	TRBJ1-1	TRBV5-1
CASSLGRGGSSYNEQFF	TRBJ2-1	TRBV7-8
CSVALRAPHEQFF	TRBJ2-1	TRBV29-1
CASIDRDRASYEQYF	TRBJ2-7	TRBV5-1
CSASRILGTGVEKSSTDTQYF	TRBJ2-3	TRBV20-1
CASSATGGDYNEQYF	TRBJ2-5	TRBV2
CASSLTGGLASYEQYF	NA	TRBV7-3
CSATPRGATGELFF	TRBJ2-2	TRBV20-1
CASSYSRQTYEQYF	NA	TRBV6-5
CSARDQGGRGEQFF	TRBJ2-1	TRBV20-1
CASGWTGYTEAFF	TRBJ1-1	TRBV7-3
CASRLGTGDKKLFF	TRBJ1-4	TRBV2
CATRGRFNEKLFF	TRBJ1-4	TRBV15
CASSLVGTVNEQYF	TRBJ2-7	TRBV5-1
CASSVGQGDSPLHF	TRBJ1-6	TRBV2
CASSLDPSGVKDTQYF	TRBJ2-3	TRBV5-4